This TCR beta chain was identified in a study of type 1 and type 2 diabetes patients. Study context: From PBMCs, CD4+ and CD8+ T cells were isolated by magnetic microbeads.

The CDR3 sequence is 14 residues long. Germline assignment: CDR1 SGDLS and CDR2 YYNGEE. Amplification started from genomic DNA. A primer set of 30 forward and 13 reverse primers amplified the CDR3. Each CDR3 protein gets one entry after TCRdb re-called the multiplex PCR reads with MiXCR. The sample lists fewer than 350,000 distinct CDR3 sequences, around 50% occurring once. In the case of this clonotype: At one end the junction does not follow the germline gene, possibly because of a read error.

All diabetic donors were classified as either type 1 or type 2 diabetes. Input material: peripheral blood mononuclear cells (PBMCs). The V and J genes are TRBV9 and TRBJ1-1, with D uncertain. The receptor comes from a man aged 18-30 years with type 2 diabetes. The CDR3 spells CASSLGRVHTEAFF. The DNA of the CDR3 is TGCGCCAGCAGCTTGGGGAGGGTTCACACTGAAGCTTTCTTT.